The rows below give T cell receptor beta chains drawn from one sample of a study of T-cell reconstitution after alpha-beta-depleted transplantation in children. TCRdb fed the PCR reads into MiXCR, producing one record per CDR3 protein. The data hold approximately 500,000 distinct CDR3 sequences, with 8% to 11% observed a single time. The source was PBMCs, collected before TCRalphabeta/CD19-depleted stem cell transplant. The source is a child aged 2-15 years with inherited bone marrow failure, due to receive a stem cell transplant. The CDR3 runs from the conserved cysteine through the conserved F or W. The D gene is left open where the match is weak. A clone size is listed for some rows: how often the clone was seen (once, few, many), or a class if it is expanded.

J gene: TRBJ2-7; D gene: TRBD2; clone size: many; V gene: TRBV3-1; CDR3 protein: CASSPGAGGIYEQYF; CDR3 DNA: TGTGCCAGCAGCCCCGGCGCGGGAGGCATCTACGAGCAGTACTTC
J gene: TRBJ2-1; D gene: TRBD2; clone size: many; V gene: TRBV29-1; CDR3 protein: CSLWGGYNEQFF; CDR3 DNA: TGCAGCCTCTGGGGGGGTTACAATGAGCAGTTCTTC
J gene: TRBJ2-7; D gene: NA; clone size: many; V gene: TRBV5-5; CDR3 protein: CASSLSGGDYEQYF; CDR3 DNA: TGTGCCAGCAGCTTGTCTGGCGGTGATTACGAGCAGTACTTC
J gene: TRBJ1-5; D gene: NA; clone size: many; V gene: TRBV7-8; CDR3 protein: CASTMYSNQPQHF; CDR3 DNA: TGTGCCAGCACCATGTATAGCAATCAGCCCCAGCATTTT
J gene: TRBJ2-7; D gene: TRBD2; clone size: NA; V gene: TRBV7-9; CDR3 protein: CASSSFAAGGYEQYF; CDR3 DNA: TGTGCCAGCAGCTCCTTTGCTGCGGGGGGATACGAGCAGTACTTC
J gene: TRBJ2-7; D gene: NA; clone size: many; V gene: TRBV7-9; CDR3 protein: CASSLTAGVGAYEQYF; CDR3 DNA: TGTGCCAGCAGCTTGACGGCCGGGGTCGGGGCCTACGAGCAGTACTTC
J gene: TRBJ2-7; D gene: TRBD2; clone size: many; V gene: TRBV11-2; CDR3 protein: CASSWTSGSVYEQYF; CDR3 DNA: TGTGCCAGCAGCTGGACTAGCGGGAGTGTGTACGAGCAGTACTTC
J gene: TRBJ2-1; D gene: NA; clone size: many; V gene: TRBV2; CDR3 protein: CASLSGTVYNEQFF; CDR3 DNA: TGTGCCAGCCTTAGCGGGACAGTCTACAATGAGCAGTTCTTC
J gene: TRBJ2-7; D gene: NA; clone size: many; V gene: TRBV21-1; CDR3 protein: CASSKALGRGSAYEQYF; CDR3 DNA: TGTGCCAGCAGCAAAGCCCTCGGGCGCGGGAGCGCCTACGAGCAGTACTTC
J gene: TRBJ1-1; D gene: NA; clone size: many; V gene: TRBV29-1; CDR3 protein: CSVRISQGLEAFF; CDR3 DNA: TGCAGCGTGCGCATCAGTCAGGGCCTTGAAGCTTTCTTT
J gene: TRBJ2-3; D gene: NA; clone size: many; V gene: TRBV7-2; CDR3 protein: CASSLVRAGPSTDTQYF; CDR3 DNA: TGTGCCAGCAGCTTAGTTCGAGCGGGCCCTAGCACAGATACGCAGTATTTT
J gene: TRBJ2-1; D gene: NA; clone size: NA; V gene: TRBV11-2; CDR3 protein: CASSLAFRTTRVFF; CDR3 DNA: TGTGCCAGCAGCTTAGCTTTCCGGACGACTAGAGTGTTCTTC
J gene: TRBJ2-3; D gene: NA; clone size: NA; V gene: TRBV2; CDR3 protein: CAISPTMGVVTQYF; CDR3 DNA: TGTGCCATCAGCCCAACGATGGGCGTCGTTACGCAGTATTTT
J gene: TRBJ2-7; D gene: TRBD2; clone size: many; V gene: TRBV7-8; CDR3 protein: CASSLGREIYEQYF; CDR3 DNA: TGTGCCAGCAGCTTAGGGCGGGAGATCTACGAGCAGTACTTC
J gene: TRBJ2-5; D gene: NA; clone size: many; V gene: TRBV5-6; CDR3 protein: CASRQGWQETQYF; CDR3 DNA: TGTGCCAGCAGACAGGGCTGGCAAGAGACCCAGTACTTC
J gene: TRBJ2-1; D gene: NA; clone size: few; V gene: TRBV7-8; CDR3 protein: CASSFYSGLVSYYEQFF; CDR3 DNA: TGTGCCAGCAGCTTCTATTCGGGGCTAGTTAGTTACTATGAGCAGTTCTTC
J gene: TRBJ1-4; D gene: NA; clone size: many; V gene: TRBV6-1; CDR3 protein: CASKGLPPGGKLFF; CDR3 DNA: TGTGCCAGCAAGGGCCTTCCTCCCGGGGGGAAACTGTTTTTT
J gene: TRBJ1-1; D gene: TRBD1; clone size: few; V gene: TRBV29-1; CDR3 protein: CSVTGDSFPTEAFF; CDR3 DNA: TGCAGCGTAACAGGGGACTCCTTTCCAACTGAAGCTTTCTTT
J gene: TRBJ2-7; D gene: NA; clone size: NA; V gene: TRBV28; CDR3 protein: CASNVQGSYEQYF; CDR3 DNA: TGTGCCAGCAACGTACAGGGCTCCTACGAGCAGTACTTC
J gene: TRBJ2-1; D gene: NA; clone size: many; V gene: TRBV29-1; CDR3 protein: CSGSFGEQFF; CDR3 DNA: TGCAGCGGATCATTTGGTGAGCAGTTCTTC
J gene: TRBJ2-7; D gene: NA; clone size: many; V gene: TRBV5-1; CDR3 protein: CASSWGEVRTYEQYF; CDR3 DNA: TGCGCCAGCAGCTGGGGGGAGGTCCGTACCTACGAGCAGTACTTC
J gene: TRBJ2-5; D gene: NA; clone size: many; V gene: TRBV20-1; CDR3 protein: CSASAGRETQYF; CDR3 DNA: TGCAGTGCTAGTGCAGGGAGAGAGACCCAGTACTTC
J gene: TRBJ2-2; D gene: NA; clone size: many; V gene: TRBV7-2; CDR3 protein: CASSLSSGGELFF; CDR3 DNA: TGTGCCAGCAGCTTATCCTCGGGAGGGGAGCTGTTTTTT
J gene: TRBJ2-3; D gene: NA; clone size: many; V gene: TRBV18; CDR3 protein: CASAPGQGVEDTQYF; CDR3 DNA: TGTGCCAGCGCACCGGGTCAAGGAGTGGAGGATACGCAGTATTTT
J gene: TRBJ2-7; D gene: TRBD2; clone size: many; V gene: TRBV9; CDR3 protein: CASSVTGTSGFYEQYF; CDR3 DNA: TGTGCCAGCAGCGTAACCGGGACTAGCGGCTTCTACGAGCAGTACTTC
J gene: TRBJ2-1; D gene: TRBD2; clone size: NA; V gene: TRBV29-1; CDR3 protein: CSVRGTSRGGLYNEQFF; CDR3 DNA: TGCAGCGTTCGCGGGACTAGCAGGGGGGGGTTATACAATGAGCAGTTCTTC
J gene: TRBJ2-1; D gene: TRBD2; clone size: NA; V gene: TRBV5-1; CDR3 protein: CASSLRAGVDPYNEQFF; CDR3 DNA: TGCGCCAGCAGCTTGAGGGCGGGAGTAGACCCTTACAATGAGCAGTTCTTC
J gene: TRBJ2-1; D gene: TRBD2; clone size: NA; V gene: TRBV27; CDR3 protein: CASSPGLALGEQFF; CDR3 DNA: TGTGCCAGCAGTCCGGGACTAGCCTTAGGTGAGCAGTTCTTC
J gene: TRBJ2-1; D gene: TRBD2; clone size: many; V gene: TRBV6-4; CDR3 protein: CASSGESGGANEQFF; CDR3 DNA: TGTGCCAGCAGTGGGGAGTCGGGAGGGGCCAATGAGCAGTTCTTC
J gene: TRBJ1-6; D gene: NA; clone size: many; V gene: TRBV6-1; CDR3 protein: CASSEVGVGNSPLHF; CDR3 DNA: TGTGCCAGCAGTGAAGTTGGGGTTGGAAATTCACCCCTCCACTTT
J gene: TRBJ1-2; D gene: TRBD1; clone size: many; V gene: TRBV29-1; CDR3 protein: CSVDATGGGGYTF; CDR3 DNA: TGCAGCGTTGATGCGACAGGGGGCGGAGGCTACACCTTC
J gene: TRBJ2-1; D gene: TRBD2; clone size: few; V gene: TRBV20-1; CDR3 protein: CSAARAGESDNEQFF; CDR3 DNA: TGCAGTGCTGCCCGGGCGGGGGAGTCTGACAATGAGCAGTTCTTC
J gene: TRBJ2-3; D gene: TRBD2; clone size: many; V gene: TRBV9; CDR3 protein: CASSGTSGNADTQYF; CDR3 DNA: TGTGCCAGCAGCGGAACTAGCGGGAACGCAGATACGCAGTATTTT
J gene: TRBJ2-7; D gene: TRBD2; clone size: NA; V gene: TRBV6-2/TRBV6-3; CDR3 protein: CASSYRSGRAYEQYF; CDR3 DNA: TGTGCCAGCAGTTACCGTAGCGGGAGGGCCTACGAGCAGTACTTC
J gene: TRBJ1-4; D gene: NA; clone size: many; V gene: TRBV7-9; CDR3 protein: CASSQNLEKLFF; CDR3 DNA: TGTGCCAGCAGCCAAAACCTTGAAAAACTGTTTTTT
J gene: TRBJ2-5; D gene: TRBD2; clone size: many; V gene: TRBV25-1; CDR3 protein: CASSHWVAGANKETQYF; CDR3 DNA: TGTGCCAGCAGTCACTGGGTAGCGGGCGCCAACAAAGAGACCCAGTACTTC
J gene: TRBJ1-2; D gene: NA; clone size: many; V gene: TRBV4-3; CDR3 protein: CASSQDLAASPLIYGYTF; CDR3 DNA: TGCGCCAGCAGCCAAGATTTGGCAGCCTCCCCCCTAATCTATGGCTACACCTTC
J gene: TRBJ2-1; D gene: NA; clone size: few; V gene: TRBV12-3/TRBV12-4; CDR3 protein: CASSFVLRGEQFF; CDR3 DNA: TGTGCCAGCAGTTTTGTGTTGCGCGGTGAGCAGTTCTTC
J gene: TRBJ2-3; D gene: TRBD2; clone size: many; V gene: TRBV25-1; CDR3 protein: CASSTSGIRGADTQYF; CDR3 DNA: TGTGCCAGCAGTACCAGCGGGATTCGAGGGGCAGATACGCAGTATTTT
J gene: TRBJ2-2; D gene: NA; clone size: many; V gene: TRBV4-3; CDR3 protein: CASSQDLWGPTGELFF; CDR3 DNA: TGCGCCAGCAGCCAAGATCTATGGGGGCCCACCGGGGAGCTGTTTTTT
J gene: TRBJ2-1; D gene: TRBD2; clone size: NA; V gene: TRBV12-3/TRBV12-4; CDR3 protein: CASSPLAGPSNEQFF; CDR3 DNA: TGTGCCAGCAGTCCCCTAGCGGGGCCCTCCAATGAGCAGTTCTTC
J gene: TRBJ2-7; D gene: NA; clone size: NA; V gene: TRBV7-2; CDR3 protein: CASSLGSLSYEQYF; CDR3 DNA: TGTGCCAGCAGCTTAGGGTCTCTCTCCTACGAGCAGTACTTC
J gene: TRBJ2-1; D gene: TRBD2; clone size: NA; V gene: TRBV7-8; CDR3 protein: CASFRLAVYNEQFF; CDR3 DNA: TGTGCCAGCTTCCGACTAGCGGTCTACAATGAGCAGTTCTTC
J gene: TRBJ2-7; D gene: NA; clone size: NA; V gene: TRBV13; CDR3 protein: CASRFSDYEQYF; CDR3 DNA: TGTGCCAGCAGATTCAGCGACTACGAGCAGTACTTC
J gene: TRBJ2-4; D gene: NA; clone size: many; V gene: TRBV20-1; CDR3 protein: CSARRAEREYGKNIQYF; CDR3 DNA: TGCAGTGCCCGTAGGGCGGAAAGGGAATATGGCAAAAACATTCAGTACTTC
J gene: TRBJ2-7; D gene: NA; clone size: NA; V gene: TRBV12-3/TRBV12-4; CDR3 protein: CASSFRDFYYEQYF; CDR3 DNA: TGTGCCAGCAGTTTCCGGGACTTTTACTACGAGCAGTACTTC
J gene: TRBJ2-3; D gene: NA; clone size: NA; V gene: TRBV7-2; CDR3 protein: CASRPEGGVLSTDTQYF; CDR3 DNA: TGTGCCAGCAGACCAGAGGGTGGGGTGTTGAGCACAGATACGCAGTATTTT
J gene: TRBJ1-1; D gene: TRBD1; clone size: many; V gene: TRBV27; CDR3 protein: CASSLKGQGGEAFF; CDR3 DNA: TGTGCCAGCAGTTTAAAGGGACAGGGAGGTGAAGCTTTCTTT
J gene: TRBJ2-3; D gene: NA; clone size: many; V gene: TRBV28; CDR3 protein: CASSLLGDLTDTQYF; CDR3 DNA: TGTGCCAGCAGTTTATTAGGAGATTTGACAGATACGCAGTATTTT
J gene: TRBJ2-1; D gene: TRBD2; clone size: NA; V gene: TRBV27; CDR3 protein: CASSFTYLADSYNEQFF; CDR3 DNA: TGTGCCAGCAGTTTTACCTATCTAGCGGACTCCTACAATGAGCAGTTCTTC
J gene: TRBJ2-7; D gene: NA; clone size: many; V gene: TRBV7-2; CDR3 protein: CASSLGHRDWAYEQYF; CDR3 DNA: TGTGCCAGCAGCTTAGGTCACAGGGACTGGGCCTACGAGCAGTACTTC
J gene: TRBJ2-3; D gene: NA; clone size: many; V gene: TRBV7-2; CDR3 protein: CASSSGDGLDTQYF; CDR3 DNA: TGTGCCAGCAGCTCGGGAGACGGTCTCGATACGCAGTATTTT